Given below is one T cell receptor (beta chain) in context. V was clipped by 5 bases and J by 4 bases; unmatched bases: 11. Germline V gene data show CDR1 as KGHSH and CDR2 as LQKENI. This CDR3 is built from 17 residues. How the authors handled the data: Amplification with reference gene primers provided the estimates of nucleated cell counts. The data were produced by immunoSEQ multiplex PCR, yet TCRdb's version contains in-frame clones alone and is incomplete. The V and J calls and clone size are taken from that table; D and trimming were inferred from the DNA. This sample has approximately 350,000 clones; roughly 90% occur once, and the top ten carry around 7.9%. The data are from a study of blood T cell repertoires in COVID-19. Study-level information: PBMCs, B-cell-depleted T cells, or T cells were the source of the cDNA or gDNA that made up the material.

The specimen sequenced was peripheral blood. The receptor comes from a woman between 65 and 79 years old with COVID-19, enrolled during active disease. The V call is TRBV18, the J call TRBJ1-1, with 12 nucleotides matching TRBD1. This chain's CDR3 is CASSGDGTGGLSTEAFF. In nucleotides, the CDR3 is TGTGCCAGCTCAGGAGACGGGACAGGGGGCCTTAGCACTGAAGCTTTCTTT.